This TCR beta chain stems from a study of blood T cell repertoires in COVID-19. Study-wide context: Specimens from acute and convalescent COVID-19 originated in the United States, Italy and Spain.

Profiled with immunoSEQ multiplex PCR; TCRdb holds only in-frame clones, not every one. The repertoire holds approximately 210,000 clones, with around four fifths as singletons. The CDR3 extends over 14 amino acids. V lost 6 bases to trimming and J lost 2 bases, with 11 bases between them. Germline V gene sequence: CDR1 MNHEY, CDR2 SVGAGI. Seattle's cohort entered during active infection and was followed longitudinally. The sequenced sample was peripheral blood. The sequence derives from a woman over 75 with COVID-19, enrolled during active disease. This chain links TRBV6-5 with TRBJ1-5; D possibly corresponds to TRBD1 (6 bases). The CDR3 bases are TGTGCCAGCAGGAAGGACAGAGGCAATCAGCCCCAGCATTTT. Translating it yields CASRKDRGNQPQHF.